These T cell receptor beta chains were read from a single sample in a study of human T cells and chemical hapten exposure. TCRdb reprocessed the RACE reads via MiXCR and lists one record per CDR3 protein. The repertoire consists of more than 100,000 distinct CDR3 sequences, with around 15% occurring once and the leading ten covering approximately 0.89%. The input for sequencing was whole blood, taken in connection with sensitization to the hapten diphenylcyclopropenone (DPC). The receptors derive from a man younger than 35 with alopecia areata. Some clones in this sample may be carry-over from other donors' samples. CDR3s include the opening cysteine and the closing phenylalanine or tryptophan. Fields, in order: V gene, clone size, D gene, J gene, CDR3 protein, CDR3 DNA. A D gene is named only where the DNA matches it firmly. The size of a clone is reported for some rows only, either as once, few or many, or as a class for expanded clones.

v_gene: TRBV2
abundance: few
d_gene: TRBD1
j_gene: TRBJ1-6
CDR3aa: CASSEQLTNRGSPLHF
CDR3nt: TGTGCCAGCAGTGAACAACTTACGAACAGGGGGTCACCCCTCCACTTT

v_gene: TRBV7-6
abundance: few
d_gene: -
j_gene: TRBJ2-5
CDR3aa: CASSRYTFIQETQYF
CDR3nt: TGTGCCAGCAGCCGTTACACATTTATACAAGAGACCCAGTACTTC

v_gene: TRBV5-6
abundance: -
d_gene: -
j_gene: TRBJ1-2
CDR3aa: CASSYAWGYTF
CDR3nt: TGTGCCAGCAGTTACGCGTGGGGCTACACCTTC

v_gene: TRBV18
abundance: -
d_gene: -
j_gene: TRBJ1-6
CDR3aa: CASSPFPPKSYNSPLHF
CDR3nt: TGTGCCAGCTCACCATTTCCGCCGAAGTCCTATAATTCACCCCTCCACTTT

v_gene: TRBV7-2
abundance: -
d_gene: TRBD1
j_gene: TRBJ2-2
CDR3aa: CASSRLGQGGSSTGELFF
CDR3nt: TGTGCCAGCAGCCGATTGGGACAGGGCGGTTCGAGCACCGGGGAGCTGTTTTTT

v_gene: TRBV19
abundance: few
d_gene: -
j_gene: TRBJ2-3
CDR3aa: CASTENGPTDTQYF
CDR3nt: TGTGCCAGTACGGAGAACGGGCCCACAGATACGCAGTATTTT

v_gene: TRBV4-1
abundance: many
d_gene: TRBD1
j_gene: TRBJ1-1
CDR3aa: CASSPTGVNTEAFF
CDR3nt: TGCGCCAGCAGCCCAACAGGGGTCAACACTGAAGCTTTCTTT

v_gene: TRBV7-2
abundance: many
d_gene: -
j_gene: TRBJ1-3
CDR3aa: CASSLRFGNTIYF
CDR3nt: TGTGCCAGCAGCTTACGTTTCGGAAACACCATATATTTT

v_gene: TRBV2
abundance: few
d_gene: -
j_gene: TRBJ2-7
CDR3aa: CASRGSYEQYF
CDR3nt: TGTGCCAGCAGGGGGTCCTACGAGCAGTACTTC

v_gene: TRBV4-3
abundance: many
d_gene: -
j_gene: TRBJ1-2
CDR3aa: CASSQFTVGDRNGYTF
CDR3nt: TGCGCCAGCAGCCAATTCACCGTGGGGGATAGGAATGGCTACACCTTC

v_gene: TRBV6-2/TRBV6-3
abundance: few
d_gene: -
j_gene: TRBJ2-3
CDR3aa: CASSTEGVEQYF
CDR3nt: TGTGCCAGCAGTACTGAGGGGGTTGAGCAGTATTTT

v_gene: TRBV5-1
abundance: -
d_gene: -
j_gene: TRBJ1-5
CDR3aa: CASRVRQPQHF
CDR3nt: TGCGCCAGCAGGGTGAGACAGCCCCAGCATTTT

v_gene: TRBV4-3
abundance: few
d_gene: -
j_gene: TRBJ2-2
CDR3aa: CASRPQDQFTGELFF
CDR3nt: TGCGCCAGCAGACCCCAGGACCAGTTTACCGGGGAGCTGTTTTTT

v_gene: TRBV10-3
abundance: many
d_gene: -
j_gene: TRBJ2-2
CDR3aa: CATLGTGELFF
CDR3nt: TGTGCCACCCTAGGGACCGGGGAGCTGTTTTTT

v_gene: TRBV12-5
abundance: -
d_gene: -
j_gene: TRBJ1-2
CDR3aa: CASGLVLGRDNYGYTF
CDR3nt: TGTGCTAGTGGTTTGGTACTTGGCAGAGATAACTATGGCTACACCTTC

v_gene: TRBV27
abundance: -
d_gene: -
j_gene: TRBJ1-1
CDR3aa: CASSSRKGVGNTEAFF
CDR3nt: TGTGCCAGCAGTTCCAGGAAGGGGGTTGGCAACACTGAAGCTTTCTTT

v_gene: TRBV27
abundance: few
d_gene: -
j_gene: TRBJ2-3
CDR3aa: CASSLRPASTDTQYF
CDR3nt: TGTGCCAGCAGTTTACGACCGGCTAGCACAGATACGCAGTATTTT

v_gene: TRBV3-1
abundance: few
d_gene: TRBD2
j_gene: TRBJ2-1
CDR3aa: CASSQDTGTSGYNEQFF
CDR3nt: TGTGCCAGCAGCCAAGATACCGGGACTAGCGGCTACAATGAGCAGTTCTTC

v_gene: TRBV10-2
abundance: few
d_gene: -
j_gene: TRBJ1-3
CDR3aa: CASSAETSGNTIYF
CDR3nt: TGCGCCAGCAGCGCAGAGACCTCTGGAAACACCATATATTTT

v_gene: TRBV27
abundance: few
d_gene: -
j_gene: TRBJ2-7
CDR3aa: CARGYEQYF
CDR3nt: TGTGCCAGGGGTTACGAGCAGTACTTC

v_gene: TRBV12-3/TRBV12-4
abundance: few
d_gene: -
j_gene: TRBJ2-2
CDR3aa: CASTGQLNTGELFF
CDR3nt: TGTGCCAGCACCGGACAGTTGAACACCGGGGAGCTGTTTTTT

v_gene: TRBV11-2
abundance: -
d_gene: -
j_gene: TRBJ1-1
CDR3aa: CASSSPLGGHKAFF
CDR3nt: TGTGCCAGCAGCTCCCCCTTGGGCGGACATAAAGCTTTCTTT

v_gene: TRBV3-1
abundance: few
d_gene: TRBD1
j_gene: TRBJ1-1
CDR3aa: CASTRTGREAFF
CDR3nt: TGTGCCAGCACCAGGACAGGCCGTGAAGCTTTCTTT

v_gene: TRBV20-1
abundance: -
d_gene: TRBD1
j_gene: TRBJ1-5
CDR3aa: CSAWDRSNQPQHF
CDR3nt: TGCAGTGCTTGGGACAGAAGCAATCAGCCCCAGCATTTT

v_gene: TRBV18
abundance: many
d_gene: TRBD1
j_gene: TRBJ2-7
CDR3aa: CASSPGQGSREQYF
CDR3nt: TGTGCCAGCTCACCGGGACAGGGTAGTCGTGAGCAGTACTTC

v_gene: TRBV9
abundance: few
d_gene: -
j_gene: TRBJ2-3
CDR3aa: CASSVESTDTQYF
CDR3nt: TGTGCCAGCAGCGTAGAAAGCACAGATACGCAGTATTTT

v_gene: TRBV28
abundance: -
d_gene: -
j_gene: TRBJ2-2
CDR3aa: CASTSRAGPRTGELFF
CDR3nt: TGTGCCAGCACCTCCCGGGCGGGGCCGAGGACCGGGGAGCTGTTTTTT

v_gene: TRBV18
abundance: once
d_gene: -
j_gene: TRBJ1-4
CDR3aa: CASSPGRVNEKLFF
CDR3nt: TGTGCCAGCTCACCAGGGCGAGTTAATGAAAAACTGTTTTTT

v_gene: TRBV20-1
abundance: many
d_gene: -
j_gene: TRBJ1-1
CDR3aa: CSARRGAMNTEAFF
CDR3nt: TGCAGTGCTAGACGGGGGGCGATGAACACTGAAGCTTTCTTT

v_gene: TRBV28
abundance: -
d_gene: -
j_gene: TRBJ2-7
CDR3aa: CASSDRLQGPGQYF
CDR3nt: TGTGCCAGCAGTGACCGGCTGCAGGGTCCCGGGCAGTACTTC

v_gene: TRBV7-3
abundance: few
d_gene: TRBD2
j_gene: TRBJ2-3
CDR3aa: CASSLKGRTSEEDTQYF
CDR3nt: TGTGCCAGCAGCTTAAAAGGGAGGACTAGTGAGGAAGATACGCAGTATTTT

v_gene: TRBV12-3/TRBV12-4
abundance: many
d_gene: -
j_gene: TRBJ1-5
CDR3aa: CASSSRQKNQPQHF
CDR3nt: TGTGCCAGCAGTTCTCGACAGAAAAATCAGCCCCAGCATTTT

v_gene: TRBV9
abundance: -
d_gene: -
j_gene: TRBJ2-7
CDR3aa: CASSVLGSSYEQYF
CDR3nt: TGTGCCAGCAGCGTCCTGGGGAGCTCCTACGAGCAGTACTTC

v_gene: TRBV7-7
abundance: few
d_gene: TRBD2
j_gene: TRBJ2-5
CDR3aa: CASSLLIAGVDQETQYF
CDR3nt: TGTGCCAGCAGCTTGTTAATAGCGGGGGTCGACCAAGAGACCCAGTACTTC

v_gene: TRBV7-6
abundance: -
d_gene: -
j_gene: TRBJ1-5
CDR3aa: CASSWDQNQPQHF
CDR3nt: TGTGCCAGCAGCTGGGACCAAAATCAGCCCCAGCATTTT

v_gene: TRBV20-1
abundance: many
d_gene: -
j_gene: TRBJ2-7
CDR3aa: CSARGLAGPIYEQYF
CDR3nt: TGCAGTGCTAGAGGTCTGGCAGGGCCTATTTACGAGCAGTACTTC

v_gene: TRBV11-2
abundance: -
d_gene: -
j_gene: TRBJ2-5
CDR3aa: CASSFPQETQYF
CDR3nt: TGTGCCAGCAGCTTCCCACAAGAGACCCAGTACTTC

v_gene: TRBV7-2
abundance: few
d_gene: TRBD2
j_gene: TRBJ2-3
CDR3aa: CASSLTGSGVSRTQYF
CDR3nt: TGTGCCAGCAGCTTGACCGGTAGCGGGGTATCTCGTACGCAGTATTTT

v_gene: TRBV6-1
abundance: -
d_gene: TRBD1
j_gene: TRBJ2-5
CDR3aa: CASSDPGQGSLALQETQYF
CDR3nt: TGTGCCAGCAGTGACCCGGGACAGGGCTCGTTAGCCCTCCAAGAGACCCAGTACTTC

v_gene: TRBV20-1
abundance: few
d_gene: -
j_gene: TRBJ2-1
CDR3aa: CSAIGTSSYNEQFF
CDR3nt: TGCAGTGCTATAGGGACAAGTTCCTACAATGAGCAGTTCTTC

v_gene: TRBV9
abundance: -
d_gene: TRBD1
j_gene: TRBJ2-2
CDR3aa: CASSNRQGGTGELFF
CDR3nt: TGTGCCAGCAGCAACAGACAGGGCGGCACCGGGGAGCTGTTTTTT

v_gene: TRBV20-1
abundance: -
d_gene: TRBD2
j_gene: TRBJ2-1
CDR3aa: CSARGGEQFF
CDR3nt: TGCAGTGCCCGGGGGGGAGAGCAGTTCTTC

v_gene: TRBV7-3
abundance: -
d_gene: TRBD1
j_gene: TRBJ1-1
CDR3aa: CASSLTTGDAEAFF
CDR3nt: TGTGCCAGCAGCTTGACGACAGGGGACGCTGAAGCTTTCTTT

v_gene: TRBV10-3
abundance: -
d_gene: TRBD2
j_gene: TRBJ2-1
CDR3aa: CAITSGLDNEQFF
CDR3nt: TGTGCCATCACCTCCGGACTAGACAATGAGCAGTTCTTC

v_gene: TRBV25-1
abundance: -
d_gene: TRBD1
j_gene: TRBJ1-4
CDR3aa: CASSDETGALNEKLFF
CDR3nt: TGTGCCAGCAGTGACGAGACAGGGGCTCTTAATGAAAAACTGTTTTTT

v_gene: TRBV18
abundance: -
d_gene: -
j_gene: TRBJ2-1
CDR3aa: CASSPTTFYEQFF
CDR3nt: TGTGCCAGCTCACCGACCACATTCTATGAGCAGTTCTTC

v_gene: TRBV5-1
abundance: few
d_gene: -
j_gene: TRBJ1-1
CDR3aa: CASTKILGTEAFF
CDR3nt: TGCGCCAGCACCAAAATTCTCGGCACTGAAGCTTTCTTT

v_gene: TRBV5-1
abundance: few
d_gene: -
j_gene: TRBJ2-3
CDR3aa: CASSLALELTDTQYF
CDR3nt: TGCGCCAGCAGCTTGGCGCTAGAACTCACAGATACGCAGTATTTT

v_gene: TRBV6-5
abundance: few
d_gene: -
j_gene: TRBJ1-1
CDR3aa: CASSTDRKSEAFF
CDR3nt: TGTGCCAGCAGCACCGACAGAAAAAGTGAAGCTTTCTTT

v_gene: TRBV27
abundance: -
d_gene: -
j_gene: TRBJ2-5
CDR3aa: CASSPLGRGETQYF
CDR3nt: TGTGCCAGCAGTCCGTTGGGGCGCGGAGAGACCCAGTACTTC

v_gene: TRBV28
abundance: many
d_gene: -
j_gene: TRBJ1-4
CDR3aa: CASSFAYNEKLFF
CDR3nt: TGTGCCAGCAGTTTTGCCTATAATGAAAAACTGTTTTTT

v_gene: TRBV12-5
abundance: once
d_gene: -
j_gene: TRBJ1-5
CDR3aa: CASGLFISNQPQHF
CDR3nt: TGTGCTAGTGGTTTGTTTATTAGCAATCAGCCCCAGCATTTT

v_gene: TRBV7-2
abundance: -
d_gene: TRBD1
j_gene: TRBJ1-4
CDR3aa: CASKGQGNEKLFF
CDR3nt: TGTGCCAGCAAGGGACAGGGAAATGAAAAACTGTTTTTT

v_gene: TRBV7-9
abundance: many
d_gene: -
j_gene: TRBJ2-5
CDR3aa: CASSFYETQYF
CDR3nt: TGTGCCAGCAGCTTCTATGAGACCCAGTACTTC

v_gene: TRBV7-9
abundance: few
d_gene: -
j_gene: TRBJ2-3
CDR3aa: CASSLNPDTQYF
CDR3nt: TGTGCCAGCAGCCTAAACCCAGATACGCAGTATTTT

v_gene: TRBV5-1
abundance: few
d_gene: -
j_gene: TRBJ1-2
CDR3aa: CASSARGRDYGYTF
CDR3nt: TGCGCCAGCAGCGCCCGGGGCCGTGACTATGGCTACACCTTC

v_gene: TRBV7-3
abundance: -
d_gene: TRBD1
j_gene: TRBJ2-3
CDR3aa: CASSLGQGAMDTQYF
CDR3nt: TGTGCCAGCAGCTTGGGACAGGGGGCAATGGATACGCAGTATTTT